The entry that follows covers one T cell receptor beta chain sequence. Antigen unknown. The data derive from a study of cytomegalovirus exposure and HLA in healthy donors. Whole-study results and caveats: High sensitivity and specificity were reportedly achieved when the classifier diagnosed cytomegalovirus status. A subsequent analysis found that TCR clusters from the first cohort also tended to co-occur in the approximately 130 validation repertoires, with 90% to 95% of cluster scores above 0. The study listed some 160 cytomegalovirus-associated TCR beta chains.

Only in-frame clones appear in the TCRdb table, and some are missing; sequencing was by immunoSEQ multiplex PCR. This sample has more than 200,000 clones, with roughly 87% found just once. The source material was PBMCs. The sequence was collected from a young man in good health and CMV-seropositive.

CDR3 sequence: CASSGGQGRLNTEAFF. In DNA, the CDR3 is TGTGCCAGCAGTGGAGGACAAGGGAGACTGAACACTGAAGCTTTCTTT. The V gene is TRBV6-1, the J gene TRBJ1-1; a possible D gene is TRBD1 (5 bases). The CDR3 is 16 amino acids. Trimming shortened V by 4 bases and J by 0 bases, and 15 bases separated the two germline ends. Germline values: CDR1 MNHNS, CDR2 SASEGT.